This T cell receptor (beta chain) was sequenced during a study of T cell changes during pregnancy in multiple sclerosis. TCRdb's table, derived via immunoSEQ multiplex PCR, lists solely in-frame clones and lacks some. The sample holds approximately 65,000 clones, 90% to 97% seen once. Germline V gene sequence: CDR1 SGHNT, CDR2 YYREEE (reference sequence). V was pared by 3 bases and J by 9 bases, with 12 bases of the junction left unmatched. There are 14 residues in the CDR3. This sequence was found in a female donor with multiple sclerosis, enrolled in a pregnancy study. The chain links TRBV5-4 to TRBJ2-7, with 7 bases that match TRBD2. The sample in question was CD8+ T cells from peripheral blood mononuclear cells, obtained after pregnancy. The CDR3 coding sequence is TGTGCCAGCAGCTCGGTCGGGACTATCGACCGGCAGTACTTC. This translates into CASSSVGTIDRQYF.